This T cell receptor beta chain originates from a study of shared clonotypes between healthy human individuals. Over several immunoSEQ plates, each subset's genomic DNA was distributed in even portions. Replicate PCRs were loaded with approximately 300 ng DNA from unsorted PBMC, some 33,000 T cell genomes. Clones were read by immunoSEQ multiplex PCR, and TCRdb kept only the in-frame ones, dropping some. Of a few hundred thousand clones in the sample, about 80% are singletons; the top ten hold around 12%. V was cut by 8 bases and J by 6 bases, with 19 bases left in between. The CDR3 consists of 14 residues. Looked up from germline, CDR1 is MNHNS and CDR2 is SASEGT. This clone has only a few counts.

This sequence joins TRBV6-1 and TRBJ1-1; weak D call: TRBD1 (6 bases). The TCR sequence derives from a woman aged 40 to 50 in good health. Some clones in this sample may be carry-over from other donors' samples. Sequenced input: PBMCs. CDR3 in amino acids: CASGPRGAVAEAFF. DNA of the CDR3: TGTGCCAGCGGACCCAGGGGCGCGGTCGCTGAAGCTTTCTTT.